This T cell receptor (beta chain) was documented in a study of cytomegalovirus exposure and HLA in healthy donors. This clone showed up just once. PCR employed 60 Vbeta and 13 Jbeta primers. TCRdb keeps only in-frame clones here, not all; method: immunoSEQ multiplex PCR. The table lists 100,000 to 130,000 clones, less than 80% of them singletons. Germline V gene sequence: CDR1 MGHDK, CDR2 SYGVNS. The CDR3 has 13 amino acids. V shed 5 bases and J 7 bases; nucleotides not matched to a gene: 3. This TCR derives from a young man in good health and CMV-seronegative. Sequencing input: PBMCs. This chain links TRBV25-1 with TRBJ1-2, with 11 nucleotides matching TRBD1. CDR3 nucleotide sequence: TGTGCCAGCAGTTCCGGGACAGGGGGTGGCTACACCTTC. Its translation is CASSSGTGGGYTF.